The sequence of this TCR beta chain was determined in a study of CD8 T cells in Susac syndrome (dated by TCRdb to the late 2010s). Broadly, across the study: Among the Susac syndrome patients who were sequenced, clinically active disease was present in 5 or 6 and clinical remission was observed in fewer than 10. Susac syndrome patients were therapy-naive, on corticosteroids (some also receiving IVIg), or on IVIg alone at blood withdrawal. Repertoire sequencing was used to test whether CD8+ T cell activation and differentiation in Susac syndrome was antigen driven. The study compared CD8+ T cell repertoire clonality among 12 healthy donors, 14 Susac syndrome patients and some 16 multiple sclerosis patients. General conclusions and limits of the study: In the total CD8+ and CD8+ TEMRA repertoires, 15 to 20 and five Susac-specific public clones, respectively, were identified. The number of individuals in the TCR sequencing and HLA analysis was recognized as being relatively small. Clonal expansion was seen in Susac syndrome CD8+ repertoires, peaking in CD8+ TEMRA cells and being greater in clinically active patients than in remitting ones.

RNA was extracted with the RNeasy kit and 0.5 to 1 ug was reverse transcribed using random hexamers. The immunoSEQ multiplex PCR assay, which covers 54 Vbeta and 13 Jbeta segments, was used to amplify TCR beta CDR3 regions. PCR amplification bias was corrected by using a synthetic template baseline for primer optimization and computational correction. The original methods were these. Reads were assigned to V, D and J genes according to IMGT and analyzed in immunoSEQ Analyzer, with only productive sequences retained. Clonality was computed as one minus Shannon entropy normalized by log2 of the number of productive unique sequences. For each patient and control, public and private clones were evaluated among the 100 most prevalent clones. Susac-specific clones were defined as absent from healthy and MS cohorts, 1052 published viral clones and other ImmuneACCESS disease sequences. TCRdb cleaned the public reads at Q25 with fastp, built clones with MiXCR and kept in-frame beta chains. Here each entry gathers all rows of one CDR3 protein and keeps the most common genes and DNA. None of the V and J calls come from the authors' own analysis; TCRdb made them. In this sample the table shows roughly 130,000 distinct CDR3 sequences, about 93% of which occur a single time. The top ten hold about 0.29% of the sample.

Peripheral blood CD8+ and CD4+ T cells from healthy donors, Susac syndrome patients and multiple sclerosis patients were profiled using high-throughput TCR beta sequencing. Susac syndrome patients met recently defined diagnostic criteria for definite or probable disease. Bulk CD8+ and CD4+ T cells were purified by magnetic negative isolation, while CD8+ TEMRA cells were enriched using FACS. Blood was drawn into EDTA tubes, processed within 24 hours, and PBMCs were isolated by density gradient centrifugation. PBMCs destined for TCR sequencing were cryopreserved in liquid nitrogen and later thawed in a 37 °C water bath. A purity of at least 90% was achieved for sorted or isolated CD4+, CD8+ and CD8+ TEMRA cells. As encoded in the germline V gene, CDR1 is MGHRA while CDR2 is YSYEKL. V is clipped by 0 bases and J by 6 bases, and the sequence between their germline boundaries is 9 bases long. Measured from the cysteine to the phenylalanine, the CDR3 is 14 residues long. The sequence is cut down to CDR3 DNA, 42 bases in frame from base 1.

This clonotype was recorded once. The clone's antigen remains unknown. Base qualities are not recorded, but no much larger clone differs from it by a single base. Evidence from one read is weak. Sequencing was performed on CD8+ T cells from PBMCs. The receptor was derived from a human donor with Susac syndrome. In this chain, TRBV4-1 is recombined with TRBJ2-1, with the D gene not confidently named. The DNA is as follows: TGCGCCAGCAGCCAAGAACGGTGGAGCAATGAGCAGTTCTTC. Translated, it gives CASSQERWSNEQFF.